These 7 T cell receptor beta chains were sequenced from one sample in a study of metastatic and nonmetastatic thyroid tumors. TCRdb re-analyzed the PCR reads through MiXCR. The sample holds approximately 13,000 clones, under 30% seen once. All patients reached thyroid surgery having received no treatment beforehand. What was sequenced was blood. These receptors all stem from a male donor with papillary thyroid cancer or a benign thyroid nodule (not recorded which). Some clones in this sample may be carry-over from other donors' samples.

A few counts support this clone. The chain links TRBV6-1 to TRBJ2-3, with D unclear. V shed 8 bases and J shed 1 base, with 10 bases lying between them. The CDR3 consists of 13 residues. Germline CDR1 reads MNHNS; CDR2 reads SASEGT. The CDR3 DNA follows: TGTGCCAGCGCAATTAGTGGCACAGATACGCAGTATTTT. As protein: CASAISGTDTQYF.

This clone is medium-sized by share. This chain connects TRBV6-1 to TRBJ2-5, with 8 bases that match TRBD1. Germline assignment: CDR1 MNHNS and CDR2 SASEGT. The CDR3 sequence is 14 residues long. Unmatched junction bases numbered 4, after V lost 3 bases and J lost 4 bases. Here the CDR3 DNA reads TGTGCCAGCAGTGAGCTCGACAGGGGAGAGACCCAGTACTTC. This encodes CASSELDRGETQYF.

Judged by abundance, this clone is medium-sized. The chain joins TRBV28 to TRBJ2-7; unclear D gene. Between the trimmed V and J ends, which lost 4 bases and 6 bases, there was a span of 13 bases. Germline V gene data show CDR1 as MDHEN and CDR2 as SYDVKM. The CDR3 has 13 amino acids. The CDR3, as DNA: TGTGCCAGCAGTTCCACTTCGTTATTCGAGCAGTACTTC. Its translation: CASSSTSLFEQYF. Filled out from reference TRBV28 and TRBJ2-7, the complete variable domain reads DVKVTQSSRYLVKRTGEKVFLECVQDMDHENMFWYRQDPGLGLRLIYFSYDVKMKEKGDIPEGYSVSREKKERFSLILESASTNQTSMYLCASSSTSLFEQYFGPGTRLTVT.

This clone was seen a handful of times. The chain is built from TRBV28 and TRBJ2-6, with a possible D match to TRBD2 (6 bases). The germline V gene encodes CDR1 MDHEN and CDR2 SYDVKM. The germline V and J ends were trimmed by 3 bases and 0 bases, with 9 bases remaining between them. CDR3 length: 16 amino acids. CDR3: CASSLGGLSGANVLTF. The CDR3 nucleotides read TGTGCCAGCAGTTTGGGGGGACTCTCTGGGGCCAACGTCCTGACTTTC.

This clone was recorded a few times. V is TRBV6-1 and J is TRBJ1-5; D not certain. The CDR3 sequence is 14 residues long. Deletions cut 4 bases from V and 0 bases from J, with 7 bases between. In germline, CDR1 is MNHNS, CDR2 SASEGT. The CDR3 nucleotides are TGTGCCAGCAGTGGGATCTATAGCAATCAGCCCCAGCATTTT. This translates into CASSGIYSNQPQHF.

This clone was counted a few times. The chain employs TRBV6-4 and TRBJ2-3; D might be TRBD1 (6 bases). Germline V gives CDR1 MRHNA, CDR2 SNTAGT. The CDR3 is made up of 16 amino acids. V was clipped by 0 bases and J by 2 bases, with 12 bases between them. CDR3 nucleotide sequence: TGTGCCAGCAGTGACTCGGGGGCAGCGGCCACAGATACGCAGTATTTT. Residues: CASSDSGAAATDTQYF.

The CDR3 spells CASQERVTAWETQYF. CDR3 nucleotide sequence: TGTGCCAGCCAGGAAAGAGTGACAGCTTGGGAGACCCAGTACTTC. The chain recombines TRBV6-2 or TRBV6-3 with TRBJ2-5; possibly TRBD1 for D (5 bases). Germline V gene sequence: CDR1 MNHEY, CDR2 SVGEGT. V lost 8 bases and J lost 5, with 21 bases in between. The CDR3 runs to 15 residues.